The source of this T cell receptor beta chain is a study of radiotherapy plus CTLA-4 blockade in lung cancer. The overall study: Disease control was present in 30% to 40% of patients, and objective responses in around 18%.

This clone was detected many times. Only in-frame clones appear in the TCRdb table, and some are missing; sequencing was by immunoSEQ multiplex PCR. The sample comprises some 70,000 clones, roughly 85% of which are singletons, and over 7.5% rests with the top ten. Trimming shortened V by 4 bases and J by 2 bases, and 5 bases separated the two germline ends. The CDR3 is 13 residues long. Per the germline V gene, CDR1 is MGHRA and CDR2 is YSYEKL. The starting material was peripheral blood, obtained from a patient treated with radiotherapy plus ipilimumab. This TCR was recovered from a human donor with non-small cell lung cancer who had a complete response to radiotherapy plus ipilimumab. The V and J genes are TRBV4-1 and TRBJ1-4; D gene ambiguous. In DNA, the CDR3 is TGCGCCAGCAGCCGGGCGACTAATGAAAAACTGTTTTTT. Translated: CASSRATNEKLFF.